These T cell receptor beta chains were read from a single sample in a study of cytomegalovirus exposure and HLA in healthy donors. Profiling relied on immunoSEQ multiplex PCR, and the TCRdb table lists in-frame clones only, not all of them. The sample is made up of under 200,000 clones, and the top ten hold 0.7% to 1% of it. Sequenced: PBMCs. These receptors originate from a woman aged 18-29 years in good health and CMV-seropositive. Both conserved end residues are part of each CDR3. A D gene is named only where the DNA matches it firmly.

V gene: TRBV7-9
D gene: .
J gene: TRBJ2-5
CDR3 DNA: TGTGCCAGCAGCCCGCAACAGGGCTCGTACCAAGAGACCCAGTACTTC
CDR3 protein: CASSPQQGSYQETQYF

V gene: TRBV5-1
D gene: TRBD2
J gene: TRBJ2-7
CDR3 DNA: TGCGCCAGCAGCTTGGAACTAGCGGGAGAAGGGTACTTC
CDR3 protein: CASSLELAGEGYF

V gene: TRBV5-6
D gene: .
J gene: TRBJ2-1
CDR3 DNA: TGTGCCAGCAGCTTGGCGGTTAGACATCACAATGAGCAGTTCTTC
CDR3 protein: CASSLAVRHHNEQFF

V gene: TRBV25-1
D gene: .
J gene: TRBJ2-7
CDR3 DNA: TGTGCCAGCAGTGAGCCAGGGAAAGGCGCCGGGCAGTACTTC
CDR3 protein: CASSEPGKGAGQYF

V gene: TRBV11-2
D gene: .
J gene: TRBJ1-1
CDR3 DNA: TGTGCCAGCAGCCCCAGGGTCATGAACACTGAAGCTTTCTTT
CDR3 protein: CASSPRVMNTEAFF

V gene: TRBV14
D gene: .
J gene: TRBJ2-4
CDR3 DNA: TGTGCCAGCAGCCAAGGCCCGGGCCTCGGGGGCATTCAGTACTTC
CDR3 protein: CASSQGPGLGGIQYF

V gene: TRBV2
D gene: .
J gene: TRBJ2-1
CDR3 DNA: TGTGCCAGCAGTGACCCCACTAGCAGCTATGAGCAGTTCTTC
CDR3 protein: CASSDPTSSYEQFF

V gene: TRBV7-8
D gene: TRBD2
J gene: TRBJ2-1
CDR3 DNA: TGTGCCAGCAGCTCCACTAGCGGGAGTTACAATGAGCAGTTCTTC
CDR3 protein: CASSSTSGSYNEQFF

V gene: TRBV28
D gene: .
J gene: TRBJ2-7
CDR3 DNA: TGTGCCAGAGGCCGGAGCTACGAGCAGTACTTC
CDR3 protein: CARGRSYEQYF

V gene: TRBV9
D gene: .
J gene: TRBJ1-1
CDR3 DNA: TGTGCCAGCAGCGTACACAGGGCCACTGAAGCTTTCTTT
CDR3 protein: CASSVHRATEAFF

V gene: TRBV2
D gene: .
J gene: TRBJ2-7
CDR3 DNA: TGTGCCAGCATGTTCGCGTCCTACGAGCAGTACTTC
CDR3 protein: CASMFASYEQYF

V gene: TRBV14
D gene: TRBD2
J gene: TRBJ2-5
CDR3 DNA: TGTGCCAGCAGCCAAGGAGCGGGGGAGTCTATTCAAGAGACCCAGTACTTC
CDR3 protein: CASSQGAGESIQETQYF

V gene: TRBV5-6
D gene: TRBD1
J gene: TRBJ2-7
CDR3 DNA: TGTGCCAGCAGCTTGGATTTACAGGGGGACTACGAGCAGTACTTC
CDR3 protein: CASSLDLQGDYEQYF

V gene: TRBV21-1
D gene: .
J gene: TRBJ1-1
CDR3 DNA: TGTGCAGTTAGACAGGGGAACACTGAAGCTTTCTTT
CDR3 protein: CAVRQGNTEAFF

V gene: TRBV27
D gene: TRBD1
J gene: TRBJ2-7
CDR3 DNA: TGTGCCAGCAAAAACCGGACAGGGGCGTCCTACGAGCAGTACTTC
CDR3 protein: CASKNRTGASYEQYF

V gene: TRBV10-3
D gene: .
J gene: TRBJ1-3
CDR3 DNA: TGTGCCATCAGTGAGTCGGAGGGGAGGTCCTCTGGAAACACCGTATATTTT
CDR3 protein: CAISESEGRSSGNTVYF

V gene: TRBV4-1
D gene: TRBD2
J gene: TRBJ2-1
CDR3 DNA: TGCGCCAGCAGCCAATCGGGACTAGAGAATCACAATGAGCAGTTCTTC
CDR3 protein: CASSQSGLENHNEQFF

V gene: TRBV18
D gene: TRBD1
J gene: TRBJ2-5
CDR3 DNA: TGTGCCAGCTCACCACCTGGACAGGGGAAAAAGACCCAGTACTTC
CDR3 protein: CASSPPGQGKKTQYF

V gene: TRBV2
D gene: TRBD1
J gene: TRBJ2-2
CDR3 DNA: TGTGCCAGCAGCGATGGACAGGGGCATACCGGGGAGCTGTTTTTT
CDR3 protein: CASSDGQGHTGELFF

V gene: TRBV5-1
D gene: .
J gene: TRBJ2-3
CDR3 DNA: TGCGCCAGCAGCTCCGGACCTGTGGACTTCACAGATACGCAGTATTTT
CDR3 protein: CASSSGPVDFTDTQYF

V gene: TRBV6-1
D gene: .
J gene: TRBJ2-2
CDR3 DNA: TGTGCCAGCAGTGAAGGCGCGGGCGGGGAGCTGTTTTTT
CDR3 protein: CASSEGAGGELFF

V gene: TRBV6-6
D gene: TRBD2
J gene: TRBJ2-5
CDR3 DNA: TGTGCCAGCAGTCGGGGGTGGGCTAGCGGAGAAGAGACCCAGTACTTC
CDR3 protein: CASSRGWASGEETQYF

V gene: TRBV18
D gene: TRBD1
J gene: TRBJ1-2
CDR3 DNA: TGTGCCAGCTCACCTGCAGGGGGGAACTATGGCTACACCTTC
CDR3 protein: CASSPAGGNYGYTF

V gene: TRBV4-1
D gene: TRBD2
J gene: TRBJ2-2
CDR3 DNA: TGCGCCAGCAGCCAAGAGTCGGGAGGCTCCGGGGAGCTGTTTTTT
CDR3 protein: CASSQESGGSGELFF

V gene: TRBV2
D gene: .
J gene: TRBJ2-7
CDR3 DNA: TGTGCCACTCTCAAAGCGGTGGGGTACGAGCAGTACTTC
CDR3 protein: CATLKAVGYEQYF

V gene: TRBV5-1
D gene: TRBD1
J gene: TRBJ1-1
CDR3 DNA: TGCGCCAGCAGCTCGGCCGGGACAGGGTACAGGGAAGCTTTCTTT
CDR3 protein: CASSSAGTGYREAFF

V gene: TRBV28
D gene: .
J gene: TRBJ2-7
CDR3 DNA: TGTGCCAGCAGTTTATGGGGGGCCCGGGCCTACGAGCAGTACTTC
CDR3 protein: CASSLWGARAYEQYF

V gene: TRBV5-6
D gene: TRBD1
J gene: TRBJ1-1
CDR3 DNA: TGTGCCAGCAGCGCAGGACAGGGGGTAAGAACTGAAGCTTTCTTT
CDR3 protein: CASSAGQGVRTEAFF

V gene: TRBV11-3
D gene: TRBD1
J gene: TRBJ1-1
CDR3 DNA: TGTGCCAGCAGGCAACCCGGGACAGTGAACACTGAAGCTTTCTTT
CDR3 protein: CASRQPGTVNTEAFF

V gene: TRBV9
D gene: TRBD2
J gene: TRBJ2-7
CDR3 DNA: TGTGCCAGCAGCGTAGGTCTAGCGGGAGGCCCCGAGCAGTACTTC
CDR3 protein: CASSVGLAGGPEQYF

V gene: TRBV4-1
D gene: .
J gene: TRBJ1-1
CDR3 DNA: TGCGCCAGCAGCCAAGATACCGGGAGGACTGAAGCTTTCTTT
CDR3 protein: CASSQDTGRTEAFF

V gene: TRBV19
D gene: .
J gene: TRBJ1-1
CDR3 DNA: TGTGCCAGTAGTATAATCGGCGGAAACACTGAAGCTTTCTTT
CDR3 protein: CASSIIGGNTEAFF

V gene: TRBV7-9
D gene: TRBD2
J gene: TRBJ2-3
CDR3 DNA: TGTGCCAGCAGCTTAGGGTCACTAGCGGTCTTTGCGGATACGCAGTATTTT
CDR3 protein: CASSLGSLAVFADTQYF

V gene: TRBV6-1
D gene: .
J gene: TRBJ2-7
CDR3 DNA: TGTGCCAGCAGTGAATTCGGCAGGGGCTACGAGCAGTACTTC
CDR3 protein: CASSEFGRGYEQYF

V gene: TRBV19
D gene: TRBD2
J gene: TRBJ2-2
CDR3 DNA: TGTGCCAGTACCCCTCGCGCGGGAGGCACCGGGGAGCTGTTTTTT
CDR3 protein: CASTPRAGGTGELFF

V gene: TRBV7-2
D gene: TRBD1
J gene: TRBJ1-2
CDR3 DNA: TGTGCCAGCAGCCGGGACAGGGGGCGAGAAGGCTACACCTTC
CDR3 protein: CASSRDRGREGYTF

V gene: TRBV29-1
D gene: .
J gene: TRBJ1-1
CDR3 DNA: TGCAGCGCCCCGGTGGGGGGGGGAGGGATGAACACTGAAGCTTTCTTT
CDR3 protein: CSAPVGGGGMNTEAFF

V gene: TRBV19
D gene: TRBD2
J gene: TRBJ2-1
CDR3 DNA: TGTGCCAGTAGTATATCGAGCGGGGGCCCCAATGAGCAGTTCTTC
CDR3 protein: CASSISSGGPNEQFF

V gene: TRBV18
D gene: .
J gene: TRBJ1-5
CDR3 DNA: TGTGCCAGCTCACCTACAGGAATTGGGGGCAATCAGCCCCAGCATTTT
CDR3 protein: CASSPTGIGGNQPQHF

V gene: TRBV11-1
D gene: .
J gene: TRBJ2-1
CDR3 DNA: TGTGCCAGCAGCTTACGAGTCGATGAGCAGTTCTTC
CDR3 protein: CASSLRVDEQFF

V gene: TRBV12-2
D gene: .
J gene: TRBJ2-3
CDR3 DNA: TGTGCAAGTCGTACCGGGACTAGCGGGAGGTCGGTCACAGATACGCAGTATTTT
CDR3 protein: CASRTGTSGRSVTDTQYF

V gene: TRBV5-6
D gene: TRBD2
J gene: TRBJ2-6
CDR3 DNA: TGTGCCAGCAGCTTGGGGACTAGCGGGAGGGGTCCTGGGGCCAACGTCCTGACTTTC
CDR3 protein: CASSLGTSGRGPGANVLTF

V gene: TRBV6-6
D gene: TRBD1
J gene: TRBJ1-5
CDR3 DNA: TGTGCCAGCAGTTACTCAGCGACAGGGGGCAATCAGCCCCAGCATTTT
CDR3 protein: CASSYSATGGNQPQHF

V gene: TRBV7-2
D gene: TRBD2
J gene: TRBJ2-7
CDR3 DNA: TGTGCCAGCAGCACAAGACTAGCGGGAGCGGGGGAGCAGTACTTC
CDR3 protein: CASSTRLAGAGEQYF

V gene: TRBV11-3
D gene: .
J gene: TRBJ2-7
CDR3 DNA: TGTGCCAGTACCCCCAGGACAGACACCTTCGTCGAGCAGTACTTC
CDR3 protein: CASTPRTDTFVEQYF

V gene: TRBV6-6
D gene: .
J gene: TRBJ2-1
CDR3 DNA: TGTGCCAGCAGGGGTCGCGGAGCTAGGAATGAGCAGTTCTTC
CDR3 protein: CASRGRGARNEQFF

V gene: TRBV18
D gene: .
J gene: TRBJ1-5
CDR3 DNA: TGTGCCAGCTCACCAGCAGAGCGGCAGCCCCAGCATTTT
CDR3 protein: CASSPAERQPQHF

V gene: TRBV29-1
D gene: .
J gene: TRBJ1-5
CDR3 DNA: TGCAGCGTTAATTCCTCCGGTAATCATCATCAGCCCCAGCATTTT
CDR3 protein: CSVNSSGNHHQPQHF